The clone carrying this T cell receptor (beta chain) was seen once. Its antigen is unknown. The data were taken from a study of shared clonotypes between healthy human individuals. General study points: Unshared clonotypes carried lower generation probabilities than those common to all four donors.

Sequencing was at deep level. TCRdb keeps only in-frame clones here, not all; method: immunoSEQ multiplex PCR. The sample lists hundreds of thousands of clones, roughly 95% occurring once. Terminally differentiated effector memory CD45RA+ cells were excluded by CCR7 positive selection of CD45RO-negative cells. This CDR3 is built from 16 residues. V lost 0 bases and J lost 7, with 16 bases in between. CDR1 is ENHRY and CDR2 is SYGVKD in the germline V gene. This chain uses TRBV10-3 with TRBJ1-5; D is ambiguous. The material sequenced was naive CD8+ T cells sorted from blood. This sequence was found in a woman under 40 in good health. The CDR3 loop reads CAISESDPRLDQPQHF. The CDR3 region has the DNA TGTGCCATCAGTGAGTCAGACCCTAGACTGGACCAGCCCCAGCATTTT.